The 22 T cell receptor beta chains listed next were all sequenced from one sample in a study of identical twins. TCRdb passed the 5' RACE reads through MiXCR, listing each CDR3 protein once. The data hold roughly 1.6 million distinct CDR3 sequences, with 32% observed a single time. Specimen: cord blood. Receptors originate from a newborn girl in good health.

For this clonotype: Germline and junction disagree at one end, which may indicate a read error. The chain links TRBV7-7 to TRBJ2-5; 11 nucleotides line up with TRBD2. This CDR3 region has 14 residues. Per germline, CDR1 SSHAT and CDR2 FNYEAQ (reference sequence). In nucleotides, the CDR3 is TGTGCTAGCAGCCCGGGACTAGCGGAATCTGTGCAGTACTTC. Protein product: CASSPGLAESVQYF.

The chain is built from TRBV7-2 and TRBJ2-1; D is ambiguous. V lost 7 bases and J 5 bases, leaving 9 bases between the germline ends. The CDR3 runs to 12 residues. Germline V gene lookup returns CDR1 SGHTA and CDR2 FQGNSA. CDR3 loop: CASTFGHNEQFF. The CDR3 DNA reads TGTGCCAGCACCTTCGGTCACAATGAGCAGTTCTTC.

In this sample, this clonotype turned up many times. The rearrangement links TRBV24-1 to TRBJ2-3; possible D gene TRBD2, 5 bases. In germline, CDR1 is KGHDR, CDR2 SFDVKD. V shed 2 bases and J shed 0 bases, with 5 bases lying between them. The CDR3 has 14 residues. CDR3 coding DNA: TGTGCCACCAGTGATTGGACTAGCACAGATACGCAGTATTTT. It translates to CATSDWTSTDTQYF.

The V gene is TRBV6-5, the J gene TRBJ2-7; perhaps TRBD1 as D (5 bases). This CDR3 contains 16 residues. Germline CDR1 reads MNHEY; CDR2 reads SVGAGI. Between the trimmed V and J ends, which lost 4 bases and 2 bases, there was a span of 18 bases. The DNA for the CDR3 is TGTGCCAGCAGTTCCACCAAACAGGAGACCGCCTACGAGCAGTACTTC. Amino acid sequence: CASSSTKQETAYEQYF.

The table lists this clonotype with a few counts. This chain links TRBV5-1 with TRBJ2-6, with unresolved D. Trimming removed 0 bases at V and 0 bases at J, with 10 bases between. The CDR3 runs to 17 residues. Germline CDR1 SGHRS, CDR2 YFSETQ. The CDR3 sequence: CASSLVGRNSGANVLTF. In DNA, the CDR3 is TGCGCCAGCAGCTTGGTCGGACGGAACTCTGGGGCCAACGTCCTGACTTTC.

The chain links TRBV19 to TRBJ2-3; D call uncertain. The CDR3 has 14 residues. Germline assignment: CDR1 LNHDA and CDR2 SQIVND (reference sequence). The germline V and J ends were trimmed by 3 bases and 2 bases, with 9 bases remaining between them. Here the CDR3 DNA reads TGTGCCAGTAGTATTAGCTTCTTCACAGATACGCAGTATTTT. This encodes CASSISFFTDTQYF.

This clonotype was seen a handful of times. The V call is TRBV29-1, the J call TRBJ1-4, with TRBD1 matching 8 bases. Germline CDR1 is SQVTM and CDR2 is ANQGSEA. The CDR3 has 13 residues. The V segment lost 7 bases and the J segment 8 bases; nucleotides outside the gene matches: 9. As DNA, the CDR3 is TGCAGCGCTTGGACAGGGAAGTGGGAAAAACTGTTTTTT. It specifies CSAWTGKWEKLFF. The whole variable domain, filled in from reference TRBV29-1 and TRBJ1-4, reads SAVISQKPSRDICQRGTSLTIQCQVDSQVTMMFWYRQQPGQSLTLIATANQGSEATYESGFVIDKFPISRPNLTFSTLTVSNMSPEDSSIYLCSAWTGKWEKLFFGSGTQLSVL.

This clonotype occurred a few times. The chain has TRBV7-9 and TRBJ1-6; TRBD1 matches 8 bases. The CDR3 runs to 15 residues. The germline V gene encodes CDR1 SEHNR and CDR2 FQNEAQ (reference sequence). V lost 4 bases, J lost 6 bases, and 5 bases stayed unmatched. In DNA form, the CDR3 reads TGTGCCAGCAGCTCGCCGGGACAGGTTAATTCACCCCTCCACTTT. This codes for CASSSPGQVNSPLHF.

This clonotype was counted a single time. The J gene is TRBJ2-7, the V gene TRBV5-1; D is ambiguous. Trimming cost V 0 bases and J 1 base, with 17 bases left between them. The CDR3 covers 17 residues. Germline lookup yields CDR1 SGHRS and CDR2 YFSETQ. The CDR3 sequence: CASSLAGSALGSYEQYF. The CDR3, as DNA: TGCGCCAGCAGCTTGGCGGGCTCCGCGCTGGGTTCCTACGAGCAGTACTTC.

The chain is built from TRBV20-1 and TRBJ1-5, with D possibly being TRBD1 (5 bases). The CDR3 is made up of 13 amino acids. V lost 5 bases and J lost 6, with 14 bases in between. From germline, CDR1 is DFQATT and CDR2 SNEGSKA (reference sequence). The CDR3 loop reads CSASGGGGQPQHF. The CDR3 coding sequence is TGCAGTGCTTCTGGGGGGGGTGGTCAGCCCCAGCATTTT.

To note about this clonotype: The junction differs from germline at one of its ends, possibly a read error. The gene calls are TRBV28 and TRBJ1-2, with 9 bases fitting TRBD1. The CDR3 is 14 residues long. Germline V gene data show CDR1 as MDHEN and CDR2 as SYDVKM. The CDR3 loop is CASSLGGQGYCYTF. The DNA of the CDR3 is TGTGCCAGCAGTTTAGGGGGACAGGGCTATTGCTACACCTTC.

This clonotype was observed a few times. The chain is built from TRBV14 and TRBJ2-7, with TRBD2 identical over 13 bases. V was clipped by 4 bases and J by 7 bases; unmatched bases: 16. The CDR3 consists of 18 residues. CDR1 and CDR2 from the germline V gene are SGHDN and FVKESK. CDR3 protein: CASSPTSGRALVRNEQYF. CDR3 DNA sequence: TGTGCCAGCAGCCCTACTAGCGGGAGGGCCTTGGTGCGGAATGAGCAGTACTTC.

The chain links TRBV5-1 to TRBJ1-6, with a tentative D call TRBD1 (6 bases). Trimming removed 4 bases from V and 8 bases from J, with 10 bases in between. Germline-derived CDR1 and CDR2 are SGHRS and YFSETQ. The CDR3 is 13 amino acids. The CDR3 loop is CASSPHRDSPLHF. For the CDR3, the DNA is TGCGCCAGCAGCCCCCACAGGGATTCACCCCTCCACTTT.

The CDR3: CATGGGGHDTGELFF. The CDR3 DNA reads as TGTGCCACCGGTGGCGGGGGCCACGACACCGGGGAGCTGTTTTTT. The V call is TRBV24-1, the J call TRBJ2-2, with D possibly being TRBD2 (7 bases). Germline V gives CDR1 KGHDR, CDR2 SFDVKD. The CDR3 covers 15 residues. Trimming left V 9 bases short and J 3 bases short, with 16 bases between.

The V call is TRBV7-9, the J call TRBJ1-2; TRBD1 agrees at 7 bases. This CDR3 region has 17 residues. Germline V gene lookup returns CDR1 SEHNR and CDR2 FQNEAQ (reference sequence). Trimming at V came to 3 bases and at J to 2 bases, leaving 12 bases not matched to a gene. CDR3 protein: CASSFGQVSILNYGYTF. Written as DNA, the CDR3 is TGTGCCAGCAGCTTCGGACAGGTCTCAATTTTGAACTATGGCTACACCTTC.

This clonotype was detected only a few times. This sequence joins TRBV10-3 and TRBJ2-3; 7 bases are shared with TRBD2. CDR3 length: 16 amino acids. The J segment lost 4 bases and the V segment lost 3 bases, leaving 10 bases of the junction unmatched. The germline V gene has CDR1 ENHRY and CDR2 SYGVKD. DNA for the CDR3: TGTGCCATCAGTGACCTGACTAGCCTTCCCGCAGATACGCAGTATTTT. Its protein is CAISDLTSLPADTQYF.

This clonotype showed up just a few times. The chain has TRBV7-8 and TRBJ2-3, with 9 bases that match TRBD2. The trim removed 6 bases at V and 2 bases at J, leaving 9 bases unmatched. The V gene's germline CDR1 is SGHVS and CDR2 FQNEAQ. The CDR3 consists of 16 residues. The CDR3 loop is CASRGAGGPFTDTQYF. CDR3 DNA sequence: TGTGCCAGCAGAGGAGCGGGGGGCCCGTTCACAGATACGCAGTATTTT.

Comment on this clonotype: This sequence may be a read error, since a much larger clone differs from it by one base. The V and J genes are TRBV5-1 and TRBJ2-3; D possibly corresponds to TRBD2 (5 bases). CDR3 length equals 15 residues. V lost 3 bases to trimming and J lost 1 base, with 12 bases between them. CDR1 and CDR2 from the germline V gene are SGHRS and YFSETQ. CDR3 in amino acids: CASSWIRGGTDTQYF. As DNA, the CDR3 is TGCGCCAGCAGCTGGATCCGGGGAGGCACAGATACGCAGTATTTT.

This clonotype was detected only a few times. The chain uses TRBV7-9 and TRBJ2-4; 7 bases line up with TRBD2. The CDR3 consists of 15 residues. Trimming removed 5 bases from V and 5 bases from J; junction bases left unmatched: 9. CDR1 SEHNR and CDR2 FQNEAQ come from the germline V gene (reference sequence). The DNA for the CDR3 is TGTGCCAGCAGCCCAACCGGGACTACGGAAAACATTCAGTACTTC. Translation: CASSPTGTTENIQYF. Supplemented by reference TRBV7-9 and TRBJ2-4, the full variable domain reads DTGVSQNPRHKITKRGQNVTFRCDPISEHNRLYWYRQTLGQGPEFLTYFQNEAQLEKSRLLSDRFSAERPKGSFSTLEIQRTEQGDSAMYLCASSPTGTTENIQYFGAGTRLSVL.

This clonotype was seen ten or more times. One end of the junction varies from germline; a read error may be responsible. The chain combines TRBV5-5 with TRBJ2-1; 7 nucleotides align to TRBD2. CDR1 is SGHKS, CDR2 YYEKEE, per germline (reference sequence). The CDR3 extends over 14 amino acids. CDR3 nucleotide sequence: TGCGCCAGCAGCTTGGGACTACTTTACAATGAGCAGTTCTTC. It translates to CASSLGLLYNEQFF.

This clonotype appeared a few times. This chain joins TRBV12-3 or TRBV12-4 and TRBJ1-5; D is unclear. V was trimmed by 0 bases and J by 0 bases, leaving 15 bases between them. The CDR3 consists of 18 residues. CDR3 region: CASSLALEGYSSNQPQHF. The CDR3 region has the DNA TGTGCCAGCAGTTTAGCCCTGGAGGGTTACAGTAGCAATCAGCCCCAGCATTTT.

CDR3 bases: TGCAGCGCTGGGGGACAGTACAATGAGCAGTTCTTC. It codes for CSAGGQYNEQFF. The chain is built from TRBV29-1 and TRBJ2-1, with TRBD1 identical over 7 bases. The CDR3 contains 12 residues. CDR1 is SQVTM, CDR2 ANQGSEA, per germline. Trimming removed 7 bases from V and 4 bases from J; junction bases left unmatched: 4.